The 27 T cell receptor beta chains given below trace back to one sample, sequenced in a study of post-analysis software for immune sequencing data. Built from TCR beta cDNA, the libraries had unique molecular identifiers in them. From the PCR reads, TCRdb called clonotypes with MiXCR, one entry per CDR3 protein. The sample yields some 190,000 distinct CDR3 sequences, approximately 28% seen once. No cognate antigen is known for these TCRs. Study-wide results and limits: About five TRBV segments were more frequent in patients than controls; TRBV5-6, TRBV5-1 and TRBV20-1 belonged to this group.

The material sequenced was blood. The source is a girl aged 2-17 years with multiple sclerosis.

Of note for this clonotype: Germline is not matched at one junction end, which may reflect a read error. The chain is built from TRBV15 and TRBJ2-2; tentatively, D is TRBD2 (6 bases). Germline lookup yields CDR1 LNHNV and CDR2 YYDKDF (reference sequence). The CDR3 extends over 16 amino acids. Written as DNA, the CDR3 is TGTGCCACCAGCCCTGACCGAGGGATAGGCGGCGGGGAGCGGTTTTTT. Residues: CATSPDRGIGGGERFF.

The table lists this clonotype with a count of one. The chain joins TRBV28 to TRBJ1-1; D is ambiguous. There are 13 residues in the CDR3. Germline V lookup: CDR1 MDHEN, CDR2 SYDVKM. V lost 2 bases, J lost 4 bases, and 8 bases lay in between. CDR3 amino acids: CASSLITLTEAFF. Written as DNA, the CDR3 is TGTGCCAGCAGTTTAATCACACTCACTGAAGCTTTCTTT. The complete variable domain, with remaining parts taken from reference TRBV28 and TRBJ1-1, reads DVKVTQSSRYLVKRTGEKVFLECVQDMDHENMFWYRQDPGLGLRLIYFSYDVKMKEKGDIPEGYSVSREKKERFSLILESASTNQTSMYLCASSLITLTEAFFGQGTRLTVV.

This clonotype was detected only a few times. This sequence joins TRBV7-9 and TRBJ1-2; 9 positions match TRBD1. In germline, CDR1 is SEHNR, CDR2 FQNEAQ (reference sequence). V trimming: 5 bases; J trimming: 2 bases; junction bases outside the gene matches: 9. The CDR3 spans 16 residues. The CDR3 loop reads CASSPTGQGRNYGYTF. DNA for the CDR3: TGTGCCAGCAGCCCCACCGGACAGGGGAGGAACTATGGCTACACCTTC.

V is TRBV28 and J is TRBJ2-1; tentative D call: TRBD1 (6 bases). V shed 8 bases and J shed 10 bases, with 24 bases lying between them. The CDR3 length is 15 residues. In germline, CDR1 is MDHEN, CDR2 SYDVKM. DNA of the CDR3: TGTGCCAGCCGTGCCAGGGACAAACTAACCTACGAGCAGTTCTTC. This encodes CASRARDKLTYEQFF.

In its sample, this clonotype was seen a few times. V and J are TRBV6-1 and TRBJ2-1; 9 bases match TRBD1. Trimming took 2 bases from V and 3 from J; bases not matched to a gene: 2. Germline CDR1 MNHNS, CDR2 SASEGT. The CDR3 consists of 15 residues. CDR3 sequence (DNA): TGTGCCAGCAGTGAACCGGGACAGGGCTACAATGAGCAGTTCTTC. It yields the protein CASSEPGQGYNEQFF.

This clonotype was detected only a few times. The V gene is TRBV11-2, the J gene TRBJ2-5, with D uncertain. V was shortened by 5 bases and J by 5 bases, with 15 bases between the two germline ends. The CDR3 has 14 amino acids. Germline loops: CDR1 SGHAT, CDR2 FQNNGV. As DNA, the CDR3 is TGTGCCAGCAGCCCCCGCAGCTTTGGGGAGACCCAGTACTTC. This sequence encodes CASSPRSFGETQYF.

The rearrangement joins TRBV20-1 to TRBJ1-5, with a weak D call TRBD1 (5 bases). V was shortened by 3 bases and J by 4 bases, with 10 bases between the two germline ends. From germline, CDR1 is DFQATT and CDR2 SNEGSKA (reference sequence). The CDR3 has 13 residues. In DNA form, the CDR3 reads TGCAGTGCTAGGGGGGGGTTAAATCAGCCCCAGCATTTT. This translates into CSARGGLNQPQHF.

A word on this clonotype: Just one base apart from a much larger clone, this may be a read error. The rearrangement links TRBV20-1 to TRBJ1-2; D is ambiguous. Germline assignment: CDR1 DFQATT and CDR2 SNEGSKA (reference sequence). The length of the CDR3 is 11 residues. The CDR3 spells CRASQSYGYTF. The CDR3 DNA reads TGCAGGGCTAGTCAGTCCTATGGCTACACCTTC.

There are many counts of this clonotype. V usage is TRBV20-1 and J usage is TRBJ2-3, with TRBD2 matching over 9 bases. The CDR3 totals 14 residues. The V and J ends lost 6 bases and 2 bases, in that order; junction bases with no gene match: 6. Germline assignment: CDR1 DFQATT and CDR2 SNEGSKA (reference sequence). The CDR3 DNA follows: TGCAGTGCAAATAGCGGGAGTTTCACAGATACGCAGTATTTT. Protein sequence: CSANSGSFTDTQYF.

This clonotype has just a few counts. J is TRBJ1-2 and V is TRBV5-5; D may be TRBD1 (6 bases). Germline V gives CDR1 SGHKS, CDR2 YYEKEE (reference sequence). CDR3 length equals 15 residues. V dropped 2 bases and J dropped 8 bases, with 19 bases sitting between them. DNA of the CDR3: TGTGCCAGCAGCTTTAGCATGATCGGGGGCTGGGGCTACACCTTC. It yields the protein CASSFSMIGGWGYTF.

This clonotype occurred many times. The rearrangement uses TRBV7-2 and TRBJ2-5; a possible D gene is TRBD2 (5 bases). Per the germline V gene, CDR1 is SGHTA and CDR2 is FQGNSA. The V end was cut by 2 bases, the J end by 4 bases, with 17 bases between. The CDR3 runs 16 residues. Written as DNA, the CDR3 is TGTGCCAGCAGCTTATCTAAGGTCGGGGAGCGAGAGACCCAGTACTTC. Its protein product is CASSLSKVGERETQYF. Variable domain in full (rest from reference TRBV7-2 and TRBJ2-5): GAGVSQSPSNKVTEKGKDVELRCDPISGHTALYWYRQSLGQGLEFLIYFQGNSAPDKSGLPSDRFSAERTGGSVSTLTIQRTQQEDSAVYLCASSLSKVGERETQYFGPGTRLLVL.

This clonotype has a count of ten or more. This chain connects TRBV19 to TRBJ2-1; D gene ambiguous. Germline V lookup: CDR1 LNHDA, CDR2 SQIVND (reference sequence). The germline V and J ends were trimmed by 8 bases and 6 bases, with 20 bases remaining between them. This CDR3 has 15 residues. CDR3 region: CASAVGPLESNEQFF. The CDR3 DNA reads TGTGCCAGTGCCGTCGGCCCTTTAGAGTCCAATGAGCAGTTCTTC.

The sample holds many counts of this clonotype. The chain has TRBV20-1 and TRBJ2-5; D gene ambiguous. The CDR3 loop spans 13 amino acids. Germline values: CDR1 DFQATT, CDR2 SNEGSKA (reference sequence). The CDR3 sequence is CSVGLMGWETQYF. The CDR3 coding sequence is TGCAGCGTCGGGCTTATGGGCTGGGAGACCCAGTACTTC.

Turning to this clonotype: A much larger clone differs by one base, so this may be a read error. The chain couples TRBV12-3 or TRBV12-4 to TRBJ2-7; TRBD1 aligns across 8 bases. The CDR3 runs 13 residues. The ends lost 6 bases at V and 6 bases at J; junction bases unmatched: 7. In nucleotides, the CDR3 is TGTGCCAGCAGACCCGACAGGGGCCCCGAGCAGTACTTC. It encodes CASRPDRGPEQYF.

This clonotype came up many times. The CDR3 DNA sequence: TGTGCCAGCAGACACTACGAGGGGGGACGGGAGCAGTACTTC. Translating gives CASRHYEGGREQYF. The chain joins TRBV6-2 or TRBV6-3 to TRBJ2-7; D is tentatively TRBD1 or TRBD2 (6 bases each). Per the germline V gene, CDR1 is MNHEY and CDR2 is SVGEGT. This CDR3 is built from 14 residues. The V gene lost 6 bases and the J gene lost 7 bases, with 19 bases spanning the gap.

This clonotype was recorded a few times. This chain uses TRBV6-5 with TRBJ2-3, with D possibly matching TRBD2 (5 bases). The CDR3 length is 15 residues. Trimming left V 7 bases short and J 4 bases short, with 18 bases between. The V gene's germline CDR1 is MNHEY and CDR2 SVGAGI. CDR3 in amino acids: CASTTQGSTADTQYF. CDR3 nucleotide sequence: TGTGCCAGCACCACCCAAGGGAGTACGGCAGATACGCAGTATTTT.

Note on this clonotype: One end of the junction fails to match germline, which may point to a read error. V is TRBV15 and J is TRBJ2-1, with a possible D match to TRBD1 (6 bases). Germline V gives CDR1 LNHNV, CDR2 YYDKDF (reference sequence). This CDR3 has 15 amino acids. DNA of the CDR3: TGTGCCACCAGCAGAAGGGGGACGGGCGACAATGGGCAGTTCTTC. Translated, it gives CATSRRGTGDNGQFF.

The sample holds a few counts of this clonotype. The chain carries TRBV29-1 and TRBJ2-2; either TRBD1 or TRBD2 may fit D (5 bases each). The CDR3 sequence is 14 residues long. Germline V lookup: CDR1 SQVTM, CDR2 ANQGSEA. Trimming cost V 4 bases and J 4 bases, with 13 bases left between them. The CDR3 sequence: CSVVGTPPTGELFF. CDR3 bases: TGCAGCGTTGTAGGGACGCCTCCCACCGGGGAGCTGTTTTTT.

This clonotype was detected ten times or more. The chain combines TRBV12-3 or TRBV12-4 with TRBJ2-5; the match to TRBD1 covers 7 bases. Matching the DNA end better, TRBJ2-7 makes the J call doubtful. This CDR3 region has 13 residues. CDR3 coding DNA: TGTGCCAGCAAATCAACAGGGGTCCCCGAGCAGTACTTC. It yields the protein CASKSTGVPEQYF.

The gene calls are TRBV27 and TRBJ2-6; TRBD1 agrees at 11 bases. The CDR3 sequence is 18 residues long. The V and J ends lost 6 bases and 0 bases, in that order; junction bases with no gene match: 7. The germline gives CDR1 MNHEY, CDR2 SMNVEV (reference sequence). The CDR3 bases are TGTGCCAGCAGCGCGACGGGACAGGGGGACTCTGGGGCCAACGTCCTGACTTTC. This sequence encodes CASSATGQGDSGANVLTF.

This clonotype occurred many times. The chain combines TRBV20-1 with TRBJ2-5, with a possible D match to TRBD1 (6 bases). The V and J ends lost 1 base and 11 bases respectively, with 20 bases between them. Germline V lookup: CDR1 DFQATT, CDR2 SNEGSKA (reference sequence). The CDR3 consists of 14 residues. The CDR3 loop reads CSARVGQGTREQYF. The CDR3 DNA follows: TGCAGTGCTAGAGTGGGCCAGGGGACGAGGGAGCAGTACTTC.

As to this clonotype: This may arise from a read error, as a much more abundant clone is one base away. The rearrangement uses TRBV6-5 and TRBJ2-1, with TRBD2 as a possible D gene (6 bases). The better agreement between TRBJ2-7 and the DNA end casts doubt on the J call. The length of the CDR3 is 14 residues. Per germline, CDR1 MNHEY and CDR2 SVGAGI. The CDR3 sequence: CASSLRGAYNEQYF. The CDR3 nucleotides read TGTGCCAGCAGTTTGCGGGGAGCATACAATGAGCAGTACTTC.

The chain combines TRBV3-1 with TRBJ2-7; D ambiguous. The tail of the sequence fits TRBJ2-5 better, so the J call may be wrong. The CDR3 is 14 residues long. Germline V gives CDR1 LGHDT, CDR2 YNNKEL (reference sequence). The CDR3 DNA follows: TGTGCCAGCAGCCAAGACATCACGTCAGCGACCCAGTACTTC. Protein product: CASSQDITSATQYF.

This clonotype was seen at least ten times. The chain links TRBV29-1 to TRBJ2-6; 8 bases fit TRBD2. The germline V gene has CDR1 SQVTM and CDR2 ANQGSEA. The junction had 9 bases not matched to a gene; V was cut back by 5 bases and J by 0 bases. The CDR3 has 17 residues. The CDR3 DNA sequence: TGCAGCGTTCGGACTAGCCGAAAGAGCTCTGGGGCCAACGTCCTGACTTTC. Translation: CSVRTSRKSSGANVLTF.

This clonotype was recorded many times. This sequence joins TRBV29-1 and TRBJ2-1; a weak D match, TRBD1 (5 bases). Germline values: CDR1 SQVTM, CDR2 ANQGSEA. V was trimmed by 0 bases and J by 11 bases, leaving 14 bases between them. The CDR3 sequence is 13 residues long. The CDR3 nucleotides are TGCAGCGTTGAAGAGTTCCGGTCGGACAAGCAGTTCTTC. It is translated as CSVEEFRSDKQFF.

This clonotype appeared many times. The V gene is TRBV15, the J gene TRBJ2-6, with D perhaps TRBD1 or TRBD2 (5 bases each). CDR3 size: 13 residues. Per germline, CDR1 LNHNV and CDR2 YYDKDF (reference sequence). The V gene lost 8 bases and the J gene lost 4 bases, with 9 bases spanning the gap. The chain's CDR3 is CATSGTGANVLTF. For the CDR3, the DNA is TGTGCCACCTCCGGGACCGGGGCCAACGTCCTGACTTTC. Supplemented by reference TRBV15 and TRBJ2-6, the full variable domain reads DAMVIQNPRYQVTQFGKPVTLSCSQTLNHNVMYWYQQKSSQAPKLLFHYYDKDFNNEADTPDNFQSRRPNTSFCFLDIRSPGLGDTAMYLCATSGTGANVLTFGAGSRLTVL.

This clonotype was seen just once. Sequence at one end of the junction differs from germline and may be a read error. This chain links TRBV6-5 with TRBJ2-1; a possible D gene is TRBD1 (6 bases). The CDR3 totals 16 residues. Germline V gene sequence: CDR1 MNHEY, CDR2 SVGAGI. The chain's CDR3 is CASSFRGQSSYNKQFF. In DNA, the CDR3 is TGTGCCAGCAGTTTCAGGGGCCAAAGCTCCTACAATAAGCAGTTCTTC.